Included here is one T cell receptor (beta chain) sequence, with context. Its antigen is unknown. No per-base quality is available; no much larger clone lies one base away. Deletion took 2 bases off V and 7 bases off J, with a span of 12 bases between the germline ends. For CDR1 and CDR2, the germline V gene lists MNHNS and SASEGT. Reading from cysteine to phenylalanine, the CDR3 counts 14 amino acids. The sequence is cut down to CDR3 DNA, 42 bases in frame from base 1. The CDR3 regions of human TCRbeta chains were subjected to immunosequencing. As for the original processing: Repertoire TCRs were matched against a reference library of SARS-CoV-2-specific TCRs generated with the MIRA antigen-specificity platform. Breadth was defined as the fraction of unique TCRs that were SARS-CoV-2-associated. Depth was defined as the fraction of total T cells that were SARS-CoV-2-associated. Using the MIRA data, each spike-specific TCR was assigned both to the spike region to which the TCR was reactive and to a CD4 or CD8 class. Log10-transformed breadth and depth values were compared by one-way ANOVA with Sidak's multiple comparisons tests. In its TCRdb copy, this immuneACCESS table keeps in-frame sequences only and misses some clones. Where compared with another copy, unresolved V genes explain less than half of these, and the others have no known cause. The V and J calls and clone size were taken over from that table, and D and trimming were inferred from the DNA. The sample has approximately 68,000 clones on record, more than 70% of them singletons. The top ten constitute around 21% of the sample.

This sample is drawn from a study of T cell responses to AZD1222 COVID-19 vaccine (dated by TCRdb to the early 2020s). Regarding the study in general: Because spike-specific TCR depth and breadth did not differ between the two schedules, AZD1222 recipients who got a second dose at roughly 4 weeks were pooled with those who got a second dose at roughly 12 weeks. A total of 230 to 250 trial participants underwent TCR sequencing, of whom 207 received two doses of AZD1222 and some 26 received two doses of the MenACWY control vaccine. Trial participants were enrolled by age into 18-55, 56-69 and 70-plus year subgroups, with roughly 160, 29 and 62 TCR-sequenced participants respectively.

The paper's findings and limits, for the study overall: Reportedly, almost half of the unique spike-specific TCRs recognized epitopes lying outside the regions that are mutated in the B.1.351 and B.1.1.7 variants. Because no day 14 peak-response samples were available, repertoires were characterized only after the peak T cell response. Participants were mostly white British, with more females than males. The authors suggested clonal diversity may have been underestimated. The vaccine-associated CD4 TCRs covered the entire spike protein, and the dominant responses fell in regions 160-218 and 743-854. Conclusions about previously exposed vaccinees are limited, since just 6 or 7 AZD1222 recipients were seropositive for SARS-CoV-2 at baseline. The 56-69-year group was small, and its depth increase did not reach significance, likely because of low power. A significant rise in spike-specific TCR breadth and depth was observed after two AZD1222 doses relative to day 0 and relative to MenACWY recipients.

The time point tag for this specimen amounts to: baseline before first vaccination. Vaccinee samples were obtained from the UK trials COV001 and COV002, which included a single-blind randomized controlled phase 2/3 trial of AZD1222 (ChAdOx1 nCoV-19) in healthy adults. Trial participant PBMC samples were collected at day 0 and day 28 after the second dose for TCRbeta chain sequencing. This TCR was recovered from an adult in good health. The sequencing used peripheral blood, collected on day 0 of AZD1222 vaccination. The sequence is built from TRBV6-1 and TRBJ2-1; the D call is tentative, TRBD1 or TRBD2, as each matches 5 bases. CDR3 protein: CASSEPGPRNEQFF. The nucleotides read TGTGCCAGCAGTGAACCGGGGCCCAGGAATGAGCAGTTCTTC.